This TCR beta chain was captured in a study of low-dose radiotherapy and immunotherapy resistance in tumors. Across the whole study: Administration of intravenous cyclophosphamide at 200 mg/m2 took place every two weeks, one day before radiation and immunotherapy.

The CDR3 consists of 14 residues. CDR1 and CDR2 (germline): SGHRS, YFSETQ. J was trimmed by 4 bases and V by 0 bases; bases with no gene match: 1. As for time point: before trial treatment. TRAV- and TRBV-specific primers primed first-strand cDNA, covering alpha and beta chains. The authors amplified TCRs for about 20 PCR cycles with a constant-region primer and a V-primer adapter. TCRdb processed the reads anew with MiXCR; each CDR3 protein has one entry. The sample records tens of thousands of distinct CDR3 sequences, 18% being singletons. This clonotype was recorded many times. Sequenced material: PBMCs, taken before treatment. This TCR was recovered from a male donor with prostate cancer. J is TRBJ1-1 and V is TRBV5-1, with 9 nucleotides matching TRBD1. DNA for the CDR3: TGCGCCAGCAGCTTGGGGGACAGGGTCACTGAAGCTTTCTTT. Translated, it gives CASSLGDRVTEAFF.